The clone carrying this TCR beta chain was seen only once. Antigen: not known. These data belong to a study of cytomegalovirus exposure and HLA in healthy donors. The primer mix had 60 Vbeta and 13 Jbeta primers. Sequenced by immunoSEQ multiplex PCR; TCRdb stores in-frame clones only, minus some. The sample yields fewer than 200,000 clones, 75% to 85% seen once. In germline, CDR1 is PRHDT, CDR2 FYEKMQ (reference sequence). The V gene end was trimmed by 5 bases and the J gene end by 9 bases; junction bases not matched to a gene: 13. The CDR3 has 14 amino acids. Study results and limitations: Several of the most significant clusters appeared linked to common viral pathogens, based on a later analysis. Within an earlier analysis, most TCR beta V segments proved productive either about 87% or about 30% of the time. In vitro checks showed that a few CMV-associated chains really do target CMV antigens.

The receptor comes from a girl aged 2 to 10 in good health and CMV-seropositive. The sample consisted of PBMCs. This rearrangement joins TRBV13 to TRBJ2-7, with TRBD2 matching 7 bases. Here the CDR3 DNA reads TGTGCCAGCAGCCCAGGACTAGGCCAGTATCTGCAGTACTTC. Amino acids: CASSPGLGQYLQYF.